Described below is a single T cell receptor (beta chain) sequence and its context. Its antigen remains undetermined. No base-level quality is on record; no much larger clone is a single base apart. The time point label here, explained by the study, means: baseline before first vaccination. The vaccinee samples were drawn from two UK trials, COV001 and COV002, one of which was a single-blind randomized controlled phase 2/3 trial testing AZD1222 (ChAdOx1 nCoV-19) in healthy adults. Trial participant PBMC samples were collected at day 0 and day 28 after the second dose for TCRbeta chain sequencing. Cut back by 3 bases and 2 bases, the V and J ends lie 10 bases apart. Its CDR3 holds 15 amino acids, cysteine through phenylalanine. Only CDR3 DNA remains: 45 bases, in frame from the first base. Looking up the germline V gene yields CDR1 SNHLY and CDR2 FYNNEI. This entry is derived from a study of T cell responses to AZD1222 COVID-19 vaccine (dated by TCRdb to the early 2020s). Background for the entire study: AZD1222 recipients whose second dose came at about 4 weeks and those whose second dose came at about 12 weeks were combined into one group, since spike-specific TCR depth and breadth did not differ between the two schedules. TCR sequencing was performed for 233 trial participants, of whom 200 to 220 were given two doses of AZD1222 and approximately 25 were given two doses of MenACWY control vaccine. Trial participants were enrolled by age into 18-55, 56-69 and 70-plus year subgroups, with roughly 150, 30 and 60 TCR-sequenced participants respectively. Summary of the overall study and its limitations: Conclusions about previously exposed vaccinees are limited, since just six AZD1222 recipients were seropositive for SARS-CoV-2 at baseline. Vaccine-associated CD4 TCRs spanned the whole spike protein, with dominant responses in regions 160-218 and 743-854. Reportedly, close to half of the unique spike-specific TCRs recognized epitopes lying outside the regions that are mutated in the B.1.351 and B.1.1.7 variants. Because no day 14 peak-response samples were available, repertoires were characterized only after the peak T cell response. In the small 56-69-year group, the increase in depth fell short of significance, most likely because of low power. Participants were mostly white British, with more females than males. The authors suggested clonal diversity may have been underestimated. A significant rise in spike-specific TCR breadth and depth was observed after two AZD1222 doses relative to day 0 and relative to MenACWY recipients.

The CDR3 regions of human TCRbeta chains were subjected to immunosequencing. The authors processed their data as follows. TCRs in the repertoires were matched against a reference library of SARS-CoV-2-specific TCRs that had been generated with the MIRA antigen-specificity platform. Breadth was defined as the fraction of unique TCRs that were SARS-CoV-2-associated. Depth was defined as the fraction of total T cells that were SARS-CoV-2-associated. Using the MIRA data, every spike-specific TCR was mapped to the spike region that the TCR reacted to and assigned to either a CD4 or a CD8 class. Log10-transformed breadth and depth values were compared by one-way ANOVA with Sidak's multiple comparisons tests. The source is immuneACCESS, and TCRdb retained only in-frame sequences with V and J called. Part of the clones is not carried over; for the studies checked, unresolved V genes explain less than half of this, and the remainder is unexplained. That table is the source of V, J and clone size, and D and trimming were worked out from the DNA. The sample table records about 160,000 clones; 80% to 90% of these occur just once. The top ten hold 6.5% to 7% of the sample.

This TCR derives from an adult in good health. The material sequenced was peripheral blood, taken on day 0 of AZD1222 vaccination. The chain is encoded by TRBV2 joined to TRBJ2-2; a confident D gene designation cannot be given. The CDR3 amino acid sequence is: CASSEAAVNTGELFF. The nucleotide sequence is TGTGCCAGCAGTGAGGCTGCAGTAAACACCGGGGAGCTGTTTTTT. The full variable domain, completed from the reference TRBV2 and TRBJ2-2 proteins outside the CDR3, reads EPEVTQTPSHQVTQMGQEVILRCVPISNHLYFYWYRQILGQKVEFLVSFYNNEISEKSEIFDDQFSVERPDGSNFTLKIRSTKLEDSAMYFCASSEAAVNTGELFFGEGSRLTVL.